This paragraph reports one T cell receptor (beta chain). The V end was cut by 1 base, the J end by 5 bases, with 15 bases between. Per germline, CDR1 SEHNR and CDR2 FQNEAQ (reference sequence). There are 15 residues in the CDR3. This sample was included in a study of blood T cells in healthy people across ages. With a J-beta primer mix and a sample-barcoded 5' primer, a second PCR ran 7 to 11 cycles. Each CDR3 protein gets one entry after TCRdb re-called the 5' RACE reads with MiXCR. This sample has fewer than 900,000 distinct CDR3 sequences; 40% to 45% occur once, and the top ten carry 20% to 25%. The receptor was derived from a woman aged 55-69 years in good health. The sequenced sample was blood. This chain joins TRBV7-9 and TRBJ2-7; a weak D match, TRBD1 (6 bases). The CDR3 DNA follows: TGTGCCAGCAGCTTAGTGATAGGGGGTGACGACGAGCAGTACTTC. Translating it yields CASSLVIGGDDEQYF.